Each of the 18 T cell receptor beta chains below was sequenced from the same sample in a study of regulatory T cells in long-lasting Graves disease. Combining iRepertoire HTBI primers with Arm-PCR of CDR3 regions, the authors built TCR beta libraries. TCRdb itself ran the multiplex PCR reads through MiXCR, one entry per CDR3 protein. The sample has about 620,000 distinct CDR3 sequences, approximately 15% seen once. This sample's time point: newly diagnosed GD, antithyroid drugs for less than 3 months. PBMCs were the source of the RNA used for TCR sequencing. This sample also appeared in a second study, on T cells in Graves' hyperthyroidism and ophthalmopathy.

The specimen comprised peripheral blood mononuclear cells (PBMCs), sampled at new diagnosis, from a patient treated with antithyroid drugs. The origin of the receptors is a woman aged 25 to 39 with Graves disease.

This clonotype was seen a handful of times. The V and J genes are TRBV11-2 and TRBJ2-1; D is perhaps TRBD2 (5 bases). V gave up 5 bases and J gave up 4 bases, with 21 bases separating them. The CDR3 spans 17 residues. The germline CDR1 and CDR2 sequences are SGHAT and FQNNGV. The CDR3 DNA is TGTGCCAGCAGCGAGAGGGCCTCCTCCTTCACATACAATGAGCAGTTCTTC. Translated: CASSERASSFTYNEQFF.

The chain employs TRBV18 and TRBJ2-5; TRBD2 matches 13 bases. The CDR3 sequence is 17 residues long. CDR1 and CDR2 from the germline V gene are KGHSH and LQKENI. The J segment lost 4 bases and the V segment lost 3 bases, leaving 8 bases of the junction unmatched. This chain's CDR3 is CASSPPRTSGSRETQYF. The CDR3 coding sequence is TGTGCCAGCTCACCCCCCCGGACTAGCGGGAGTCGAGAGACCCAGTACTTC.

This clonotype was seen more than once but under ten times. The CDR3 DNA is TGTGCCAGCAGCTTAGTTGGGCCCCTCGGGGAGCTGTTTTTT. Protein product: CASSLVGPLGELFF. The chain joins TRBV7-9 to TRBJ2-2; D remains ambiguous. Per the germline V gene, CDR1 is SEHNR and CDR2 is FQNEAQ (reference sequence). CDR3 length equals 14 residues. The V gene lost 1 base and the J gene lost 7 bases, with 10 bases spanning the gap.

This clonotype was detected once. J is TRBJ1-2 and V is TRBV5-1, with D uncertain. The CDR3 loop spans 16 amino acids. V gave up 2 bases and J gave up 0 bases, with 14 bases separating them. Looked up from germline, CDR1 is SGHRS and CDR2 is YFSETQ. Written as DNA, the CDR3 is TGCGCCAGCAGCTTAGTCCCGACAACGACTAACTATGGCTACACCTTC. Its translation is CASSLVPTTTNYGYTF.

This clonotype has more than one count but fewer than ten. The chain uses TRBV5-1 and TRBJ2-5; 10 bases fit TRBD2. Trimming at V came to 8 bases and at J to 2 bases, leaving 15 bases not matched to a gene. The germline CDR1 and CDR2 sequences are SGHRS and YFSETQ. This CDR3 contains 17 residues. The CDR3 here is CASQVGGAGGRQETQYF. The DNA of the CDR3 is TGCGCCAGTCAGGTTGGGGGAGCGGGAGGGCGTCAAGAGACCCAGTACTTC.

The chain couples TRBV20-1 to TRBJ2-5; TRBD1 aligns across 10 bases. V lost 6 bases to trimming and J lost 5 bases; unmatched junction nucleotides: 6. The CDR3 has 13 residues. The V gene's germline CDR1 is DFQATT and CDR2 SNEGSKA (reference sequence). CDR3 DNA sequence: TGCAGTGCGCCGACAGGGGGCAGGGAGACCCAGTACTTC. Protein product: CSAPTGGRETQYF.

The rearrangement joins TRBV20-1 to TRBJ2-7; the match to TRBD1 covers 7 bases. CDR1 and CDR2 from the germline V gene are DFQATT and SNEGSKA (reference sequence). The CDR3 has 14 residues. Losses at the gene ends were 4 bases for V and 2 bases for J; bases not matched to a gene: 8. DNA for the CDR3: TGCAGTGCTATAGATACCGGGACAGCCTACGAGCAGTACTTC. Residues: CSAIDTGTAYEQYF.

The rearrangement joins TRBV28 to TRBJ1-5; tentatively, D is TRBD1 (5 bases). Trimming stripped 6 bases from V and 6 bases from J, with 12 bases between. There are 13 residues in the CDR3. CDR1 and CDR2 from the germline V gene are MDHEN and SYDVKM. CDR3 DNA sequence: TGTGCCAGCAGAGGGACGGCCTTTCAGCCCCAGCATTTT. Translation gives CASRGTAFQPQHF.

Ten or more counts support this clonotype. CDR3 nucleotide sequence: TGTGCCAGCAGTACCGGGACCCTTCCCGAGACCCAGTACTTC. Protein: CASSTGTLPETQYF. The J gene is TRBJ2-5, the V gene TRBV28; D possibly matches TRBD1 or TRBD2 (5 bases each). The V end was cut by 5 bases, the J end by 5 bases, with 15 bases between. From germline, CDR1 is MDHEN and CDR2 SYDVKM. The length of the CDR3 is 14 residues.

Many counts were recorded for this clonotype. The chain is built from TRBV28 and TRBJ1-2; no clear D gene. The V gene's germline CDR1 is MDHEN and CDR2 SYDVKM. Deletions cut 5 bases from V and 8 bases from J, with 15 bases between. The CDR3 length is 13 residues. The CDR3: CASSPPWRMGYTF. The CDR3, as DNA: TGTGCCAGCAGTCCCCCGTGGAGAATGGGCTACACCTTC.

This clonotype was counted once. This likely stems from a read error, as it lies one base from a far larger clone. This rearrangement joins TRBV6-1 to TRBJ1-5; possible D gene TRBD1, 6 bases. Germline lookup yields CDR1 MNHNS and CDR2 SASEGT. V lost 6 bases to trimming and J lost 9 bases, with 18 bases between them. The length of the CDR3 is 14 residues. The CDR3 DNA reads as TGTGCCAGCAGCACGACAGGTTCGAACCGGCCCCAGCATTTT. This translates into CASSTTGSNRPQHF.

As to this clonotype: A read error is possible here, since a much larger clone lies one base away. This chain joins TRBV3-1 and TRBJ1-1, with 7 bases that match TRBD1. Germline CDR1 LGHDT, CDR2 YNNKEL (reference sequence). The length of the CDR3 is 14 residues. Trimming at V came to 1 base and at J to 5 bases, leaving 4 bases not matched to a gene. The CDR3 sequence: CASSQGQGRTEAFF. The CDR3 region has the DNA TGTGCCAGCAGCCAAGGACAGGGTCGGACTGAAGCTTTCTTT.

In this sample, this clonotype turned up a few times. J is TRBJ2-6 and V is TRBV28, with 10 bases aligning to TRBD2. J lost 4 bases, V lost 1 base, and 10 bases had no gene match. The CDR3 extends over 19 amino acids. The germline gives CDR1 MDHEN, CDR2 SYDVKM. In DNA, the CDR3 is TGTGCCAGCAGTTTATTGCCTAGCGGGAGAAGTTTCGGGGCCAACGTCCTGACTTTC. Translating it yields CASSLLPSGRSFGANVLTF. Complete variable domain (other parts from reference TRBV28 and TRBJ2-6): DVKVTQSSRYLVKRTGEKVFLECVQDMDHENMFWYRQDPGLGLRLIYFSYDVKMKEKGDIPEGYSVSREKKERFSLILESASTNQTSMYLCASSLLPSGRSFGANVLTFGAGSRLTVL.

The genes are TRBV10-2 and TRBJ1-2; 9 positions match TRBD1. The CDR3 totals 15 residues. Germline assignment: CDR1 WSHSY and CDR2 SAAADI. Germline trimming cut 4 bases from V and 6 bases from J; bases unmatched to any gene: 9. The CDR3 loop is CASSVGQGGTDGYTF. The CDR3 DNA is TGCGCCAGCAGTGTGGGACAGGGTGGTACGGATGGCTACACCTTC.

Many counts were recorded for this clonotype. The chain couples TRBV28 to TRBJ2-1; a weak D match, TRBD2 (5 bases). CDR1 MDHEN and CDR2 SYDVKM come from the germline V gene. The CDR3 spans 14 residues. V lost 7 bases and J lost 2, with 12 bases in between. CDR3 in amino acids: CASNEGATYNEQFF. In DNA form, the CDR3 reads TGTGCCAGCAACGAGGGAGCCACCTACAATGAGCAGTTCTTC.

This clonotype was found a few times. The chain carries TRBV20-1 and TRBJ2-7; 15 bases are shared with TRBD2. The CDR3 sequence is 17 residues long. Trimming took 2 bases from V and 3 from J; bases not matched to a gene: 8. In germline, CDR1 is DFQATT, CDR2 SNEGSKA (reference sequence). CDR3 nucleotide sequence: TGCAGTGCTAGAAAAGGGACTAGCGGGAGGAAACGCTACGAGCAGTACTTC. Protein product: CSARKGTSGRKRYEQYF.

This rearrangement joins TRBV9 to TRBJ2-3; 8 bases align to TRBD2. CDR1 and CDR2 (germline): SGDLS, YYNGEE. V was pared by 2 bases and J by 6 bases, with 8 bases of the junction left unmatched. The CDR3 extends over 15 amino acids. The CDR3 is CASSVEAGGADTQYF. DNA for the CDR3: TGTGCCAGCAGCGTTGAGGCGGGAGGAGCTGATACGCAGTATTTT.

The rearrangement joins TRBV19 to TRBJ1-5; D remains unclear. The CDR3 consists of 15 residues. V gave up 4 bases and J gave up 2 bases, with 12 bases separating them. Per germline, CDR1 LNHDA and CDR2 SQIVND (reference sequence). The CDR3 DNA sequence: TGTGCCAGTAGTAATTTTCCGCAGGGCAATCAGCCCCAGCATTTT. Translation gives CASSNFPQGNQPQHF.